These 3 T cell receptor beta chains share one sample of origin, sequenced in a study of T cell responses to AZD1222 COVID-19 vaccine. Measured with immunoSEQ multiplex PCR; TCRdb has only the in-frame clones, and not every one. Seen here are about 150,000 clones, 91% observed once, and the top ten hold around 5%. Material: peripheral blood, obtained on day 0 of AZD1222 vaccination. The origin of the receptors is an adult in good health.

The chain couples TRBV13 to TRBJ2-7; 7 nucleotides agree with TRBD2. The V gene end was trimmed by 5 bases and the J gene end by 4 bases; junction bases not matched to a gene: 17. The CDR3 contains 17 residues. CDR1 and CDR2 from the germline V gene are PRHDT and FYEKMQ (reference sequence). CDR3 sequence: CASSATIAGGHTYEQYF. The CDR3 coding sequence is TGTGCCAGCAGCGCCACTATAGCGGGCGGACATACTTACGAGCAGTACTTC.

Comments on this clone: This CDR3 is also generated by other DNA sequences in the sample. The V gene is TRBV28, the J gene TRBJ1-2; TRBD1 agrees at 8 bases. Losses at the gene ends were 4 bases for V and 1 base for J; bases not matched to a gene: 5. CDR1 and CDR2 from the germline V gene are MDHEN and SYDVKM. The CDR3 extends over 15 amino acids. The CDR3 reads CASSSPGGNNYGYTF. CDR3 sequence (DNA): TGTGCCAGCAGTTCCCCAGGGGGCAATAACTATGGCTACACCTTC.

The chain has TRBV19 and TRBJ2-5; a weak D match, TRBD1 (5 bases). There are 13 residues in the CDR3. Trimming removed 4 bases from V and 4 bases from J, with 10 bases in between. The V gene's germline CDR1 is LNHDA and CDR2 SQIVND (reference sequence). CDR3 amino acids: CASSNAGPETQYF. The DNA of the CDR3 is TGTGCCAGTAGTAATGCAGGGCCAGAGACCCAGTACTTC.